This T cell receptor beta chain was documented in a study of blood T cell repertoires in COVID-19 (TCRdb year 2020). At the level of the whole study: The collaborator samples originated in the United States, Italy and Spain and spanned the acute and convalescent phases of COVID-19. The material from the prospective study consisted of cDNA or gDNA derived from T cells, B-cell-depleted T cells, or PBMCs. Deeply sampled blood TCRbeta repertoires from subjects exposed to, actively infected with, or recovered from COVID-19 were included in the dataset. The repertoires were released in a freely available public database intended as a resource for research on the immune response to SARS-CoV-2. Samples were obtained from the ongoing ImmuneRACE study (first 160 participants) and from roughly 1,300 subjects provided by 6 global collaborators. Nearly every sample came with metadata listing a de-identified subject ID, COVID-19 status, age in years and sex. Where HLA class I and class II types were available, the types were taken from metadata supplied by the sample provider, not from assay-based typing. The study at large found these results: Clinical and demographic metadata were provided uncurated, with the amount varying by source and participant.

The immunoSEQ Assay, a bias-controlled multiplex PCR, was used to amplify TCRbeta CDR3 regions from genomic DNA. The authors' analysis ran thus. Within the assay, amplification of reference gene primers was used to estimate how many nucleated cells each sample contained. To quantify the absolute abundance of each unique TCRbeta CDR3 rearrangement, sequence reads were collapsed and filtered. For each sample, productive Simpson clonality was calculated as the square root of Simpson's diversity index over productive rearrangements. The immuneACCESS repertoire file appears here via TCRdb, limited to in-frame rearrangements. These files lack a portion of the clones; in checked studies, under half of the deficit traces to unresolved V genes, and the cause of the others is not known. The V and J calls and clone size were taken over from that table, and D and trimming were inferred from the DNA. Counted in this sample were roughly 140,000 clones; 75% to 85% of them appeared once. About 3.2% of the sample lies in the top ten.

Each collaborating institution followed its own protocols to collect whole blood in K2EDTA tubes. For TCRbeta analysis, collaborators shipped samples in one of three forms: frozen whole blood, isolated PBMCs, or DNA extracted from either of those sample types. Turning to this clone: This receptor's antigen is unknown. No much larger clone exists at a distance of one base, and base qualities are not known. Distinct nucleotide sequences in the sample also encode this CDR3.

Sequenced input: peripheral blood. The sequence was obtained from a man aged 50 to 59 with acute or convalescent COVID-19.

This receptor carries the CDR3 CASSLGQNYGYTF. Here is the DNA: TGTGCCAGCAGTTTAGGACAGAACTATGGCTACACCTTC. The sequence is built from TRBV12-3 or TRBV12-4 and TRBJ1-2; tentative D gene TRBD1, with 5 bases matching. Including cysteine and phenylalanine, the CDR3 has 13 amino acids. The read is trimmed to its CDR3 DNA, 39 bases read in frame from base 1. V is clipped by 1 base and J by 2 bases, and the sequence between their germline boundaries is 5 bases long.